The 8 T cell receptor beta chains below were found in one sample sequenced in a study of T cell responses to AZD1222 COVID-19 vaccine. Data came from immunoSEQ multiplex PCR; TCRdb stores just in-frame clones and leaves some out. The sample lists 130,000 or so clones, 85% to 95% occurring once. The material was peripheral blood, obtained on day 0 of MenACWY control vaccination. The receptors originated from an adult in good health.

In its sample, this clone was seen once. This chain uses TRBV28 with TRBJ1-4; no clear D. Germline CDR1 MDHEN, CDR2 SYDVKM. This CDR3 comprises 15 residues. V was clipped by 2 bases and J by 3 bases, with 10 bases between them. The CDR3 bases are TGTGCCAGCAGTTTAGAAACTACAGCTAATGAAAAACTGTTTTTT. It encodes CASSLETTANEKLFF.

The chain is built from TRBV2 and TRBJ1-6; no firm D call. V lost 5 bases and J 0 bases, leaving 8 bases between the germline ends. Germline V gene data show CDR1 as SNHLY and CDR2 as FYNNEI. This CDR3 has 15 amino acids. CDR3 amino acids: CASSSDGSYNSPLHF. In DNA, the CDR3 is TGTGCCAGCAGTAGCGACGGCTCCTATAATTCACCCCTCCACTTT.

This chain links TRBV28 with TRBJ2-7, with 7 bases aligning to TRBD1. Losses at the gene ends were 10 bases for V and 6 bases for J; bases not matched to a gene: 9. This CDR3 has 12 amino acids. Germline V gene data show CDR1 as MDHEN and CDR2 as SYDVKM. This CDR3 reads CAIDRNRGEQYF. As DNA, the CDR3 is TGTGCCATCGATCGCAACAGGGGCGAGCAGTACTTC.

The rearrangement joins TRBV30 to TRBJ2-7; the D is unclear. Germline-derived CDR1 and CDR2 are GTSNPN and SVGIG (reference sequence). This CDR3 comprises 10 residues. Trimming took off 3 bases at V and 4 bases at J, with 4 bases between the two ends. The CDR3 DNA reads as TGTGCCTGGAGAGGGTACGAGCAGTACTTC. It is translated as CAWRGYEQYF.

The rearrangement joins TRBV28 to TRBJ1-5; 9 bases map to TRBD1. The CDR3 loop spans 17 amino acids. The ends lost 8 bases at V and 6 bases at J; junction bases unmatched: 17. Germline values: CDR1 MDHEN, CDR2 SYDVKM. The CDR3 protein is CASSTFYGTGGGQPQHF. In DNA form, the CDR3 reads TGTGCCAGCTCCACTTTCTACGGAACAGGGGGCGGTCAGCCCCAGCATTTT. Full variable domain (rest looked up from reference TRBV28 and TRBJ1-5): DVKVTQSSRYLVKRTGEKVFLECVQDMDHENMFWYRQDPGLGLRLIYFSYDVKMKEKGDIPEGYSVSREKKERFSLILESASTNQTSMYLCASSTFYGTGGGQPQHFGDGTRLSIL.

The sample holds one count of this clone. The chain uses TRBV6-5 and TRBJ2-7, with unresolved D. The germline V gene encodes CDR1 MNHEY and CDR2 SVGAGI. Trimming took off 0 bases at V and 5 bases at J, with 8 bases between the two ends. This CDR3 comprises 13 residues. CDR3: CASSYSPAHEQYF. The CDR3 region has the DNA TGTGCCAGCAGTTACTCACCGGCTCACGAGCAGTACTTC.

V is TRBV6-1 and J is TRBJ1-4; D is undetermined. The germline CDR1 and CDR2 sequences are MNHNS and SASEGT. Trimming took off 1 base at V and 6 bases at J, with 9 bases between the two ends. This CDR3 region has 14 residues. The CDR3: CASSEVRGDEKLFF. In DNA, the CDR3 is TGTGCCAGCAGTGAAGTGCGGGGAGATGAAAAACTGTTTTTT.

As DNA, the CDR3 is TGTGCCAGCAGCCTTGAAACGTTGAGTCATAGCAATCAGCCCCAGCATTTT. Translation: CASSLETLSHSNQPQHF. The chain is built from TRBV7-8 and TRBJ1-5, with D unresolved. Germline V gene sequence: CDR1 SGHVS, CDR2 FQNEAQ. Between the trimmed V and J ends, which lost 5 bases and 0 bases, there was a span of 17 bases. There are 17 residues in the CDR3.